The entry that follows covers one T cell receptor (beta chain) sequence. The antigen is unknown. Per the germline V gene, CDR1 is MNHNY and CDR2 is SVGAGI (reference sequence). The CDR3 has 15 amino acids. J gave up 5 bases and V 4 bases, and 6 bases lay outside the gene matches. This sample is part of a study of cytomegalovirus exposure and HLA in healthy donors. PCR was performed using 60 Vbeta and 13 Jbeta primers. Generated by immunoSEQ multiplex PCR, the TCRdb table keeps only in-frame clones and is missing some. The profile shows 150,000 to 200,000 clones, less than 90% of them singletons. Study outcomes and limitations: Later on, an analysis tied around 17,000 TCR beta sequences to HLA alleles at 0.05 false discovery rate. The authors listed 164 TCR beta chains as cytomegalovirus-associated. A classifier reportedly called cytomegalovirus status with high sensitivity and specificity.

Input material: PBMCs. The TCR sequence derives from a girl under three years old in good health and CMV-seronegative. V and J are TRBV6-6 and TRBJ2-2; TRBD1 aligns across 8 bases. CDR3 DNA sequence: TGTGCCAGCAGTTTCGCAGGGGGCGGGACCGGGGAGCTGTTTTTT. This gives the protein CASSFAGGGTGELFF.